Following are 7 T cell receptor beta chains from one sample sequenced in a study of shared T cell receptors in the human thymus (dated by TCRdb to the early 2020s). The method was the immunoSEQ multiplex PCR assay. The source is immuneACCESS, and TCRdb retained only in-frame sequences with V and J called. Part of the clones is not carried over; for the studies checked, unresolved V genes explain less than half of this, and the remainder is unexplained. The sample yields approximately 660,000 clones; roughly 90% were counted once. The ten largest clonotypes hold roughly 0.0097% of the sample. These data were likewise used in another study, on human thymus T cells.

What was sequenced was thymocytes. The receptors shown here come from a boy less than two years old with a congenital heart defect. Donor details come from another sample of the same person, matched by shared clones.

This clone was recorded only once. The rearrangement links TRBV5-1 to TRBJ2-1; 9 nucleotides line up with TRBD1. V lost 0 bases, J lost 6 bases, and 7 bases stayed unmatched. Germline V gene sequence: CDR1 SGHRS, CDR2 YFSETQ. The CDR3 runs 16 residues. This CDR3 reads CASSLARDRECNEQFF. The CDR3 DNA follows: TGCGCCAGCAGCTTGGCTCGGGACAGGGAATGCAATGAGCAGTTCTTC.

This chain uses TRBV15 with TRBJ2-2; perhaps TRBD1 as D (6 bases). This CDR3 is 16 amino acids long. Trimming removed 2 bases at V and 5 bases at J, with 15 bases between. CDR1 and CDR2 (germline): LNHNV, YYDKDF (reference sequence). Here the CDR3 reads CATSRPTGTRTGELFF. The DNA of the CDR3 is TGTGCCACCAGCAGACCCACAGGGACGAGAACCGGGGAGCTGTTTTTT.

The chain links TRBV4-2 to TRBJ2-1, with a possible D match to TRBD2 (5 bases). Trimming took off 0 bases at V and 3 bases at J, with 9 bases between the two ends. CDR3 length: 15 amino acids. Germline V gene lookup returns CDR1 LGHNA and CDR2 YNFKEQ. For the CDR3, the DNA is TGTGCCAGCAGCCAAGACCCCGGGGACTACAATGAGCAGTTCTTC. Its translation is CASSQDPGDYNEQFF.

This clone was counted a single time. The rearrangement uses TRBV7-2 and TRBJ2-2, with a possible D match to TRBD2 (5 bases). There are 14 residues in the CDR3. The germline V gene has CDR1 SGHTA and CDR2 FQGNSA. V lost 3 bases and J lost 4, with 9 bases in between. DNA for the CDR3: TGTGCCAGCAGCTTTCGGGAAACCACCGGGGAGCTGTTTTTT. Protein: CASSFRETTGELFF.

This clone was detected once. The chain links TRBV11-2 to TRBJ2-1, with 13 nucleotides matching TRBD2. The CDR3 contains 18 residues. CDR1 SGHAT and CDR2 FQNNGV come from the germline V gene. J lost 4 bases, V lost 1 base, and 7 bases had no gene match. This CDR3 reads CASSLGDPTSGRYNEQFF. CDR3 nucleotides: TGTGCCAGCAGCTTAGGAGATCCGACTAGCGGGAGGTACAATGAGCAGTTCTTC.

This rearrangement joins TRBV14 to TRBJ1-4; 8 bases are a match to TRBD1. Germline CDR1 and CDR2: SGHDN and FVKESK. Germline trimming cut 5 bases from V and 5 bases from J; bases unmatched to any gene: 13. The CDR3 runs to 17 residues. CDR3: CASSKRRQGRGNEKLFF. For the CDR3, the DNA is TGTGCCAGCAGCAAACGGAGACAGGGGCGGGGGAATGAAAAACTGTTTTTT.

V is TRBV5-1 and J is TRBJ1-4, with 7 bases matching TRBD1. Trimming cost V 3 bases and J 4 bases; bases outside gene matches: 15. Germline CDR1 is SGHRS and CDR2 is YFSETQ. CDR3 length equals 18 residues. The CDR3 loop is CASSWDSSPKGFNEKLFF. Here the CDR3 DNA reads TGCGCCAGCAGCTGGGACAGTAGCCCTAAAGGGTTTAATGAAAAACTGTTTTTT. The whole variable domain, filled in from reference TRBV5-1 and TRBJ1-4, reads KAGVTQTPRYLIKTRGQQVTLSCSPISGHRSVSWYQQTPGQGLQFLFEYFSETQRNKGNFPGRFSGRQFSNSRSEMNVSTLELGDSALYLCASSWDSSPKGFNEKLFFGSGTQLSVL.